The following is a T cell receptor beta chain sequence with its context. This CDR3 contains 14 residues. Trimming cost V 2 bases and J 5 bases, with 12 bases left between them. Germline assignment: CDR1 LNHDA and CDR2 SQIVND (reference sequence). The data stem from a study of blood T cell repertoires in COVID-19. Overall study context: Researchers got acute and convalescent COVID-19 samples from the United States, Italy and Spain. From T cells, B-cell-depleted T cells, or PBMCs came the material, which was cDNA or gDNA.

Libraries were prepared by immunoSEQ multiplex PCR; TCRdb keeps only in-frame clonotypes and omits some of them. The sample includes about 250,000 clones, 65% to 85% of them seen just once. The sequenced sample consisted of peripheral blood. The V call is TRBV19, the J call TRBJ1-1; D ambiguous. The receptor was derived from a man aged 35 to 55 with active or convalescent COVID-19. CDR3 sequence: CASSIFPKETEAFF. In DNA form, the CDR3 reads TGTGCCAGTAGTATATTTCCCAAAGAGACTGAAGCTTTCTTT.